This entry features one T cell receptor beta chain sequence. The antigen it binds to is not known. Base qualities are not provided; no much larger clone lies one nucleotide away. Trimming costs V 0 bases and J 4 bases, and their ends lie 8 bases apart. Reading from cysteine to phenylalanine, the CDR3 counts 14 amino acids. The read is trimmed to its CDR3 DNA, 42 bases read in frame from base 1. The germline V gene yields SGHRS for CDR1 and YFSETQ for CDR2. The CDR3 regions of human TCRbeta chains were analyzed by immunosequencing. The study's processing was this. Repertoire TCRs were matched against a reference library of SARS-CoV-2-specific TCRs generated with the MIRA antigen-specificity platform. Breadth meant the fraction of unique TCRs that were SARS-CoV-2-associated, whereas depth meant the fraction of total T cells that were SARS-CoV-2-associated. Using the MIRA data, each spike-specific TCR was mapped to the spike region that the TCR reacts to and placed in a CD4 or CD8 class. Log10-transformed breadth and depth values were compared by one-way ANOVA with Sidak's multiple comparisons tests. Sourced from immuneACCESS, this table was stored by TCRdb with only in-frame sequences that have V and J called. A share of the clones is absent; for the studies checked, an unresolved V gene accounts for under half, and the remainder has no known explanation. V, J and clone size reflect that table, while D and trimming were determined from the DNA. Within this sample are about 100,000 clones, with about 86% of them counted one time only. 6.3% of the sample goes to the ten largest clones.

This entry belongs to a study of T cell responses to AZD1222 COVID-19 vaccine (dated by TCRdb to 2020 to 2023). At the level of the whole study: AZD1222 recipients with second doses at about 4 weeks or about 12 weeks were pooled, because spike-specific TCR depth and breadth did not differ between schedules. Trial participants were enrolled by age into subgroups of 18-55, 56-69 and 70-plus years, and around 150, 28 and 57 TCR-sequenced participants, respectively, were included in these subgroups. TCR sequencing was performed for roughly 250 trial participants, of whom about 210 were given two doses of AZD1222 and around 26 were given two doses of MenACWY control vaccine.

Beyond this particular receptor, the publication reports: Reportedly, close to half of the unique spike-specific TCRs recognized epitopes lying outside the regions that are mutated in the B.1.351 and B.1.1.7 variants. In the small 56-69-year group, the increase in depth fell short of significance, most likely because of low power. No day 14 peak-response samples were available, so repertoires were characterized only after the peak T cell response. The vaccine-associated CD4 TCRs covered the entire spike protein, and the dominant responses fell in regions 160-218 and 743-854. Participants were mostly white British and included more females than males, and it was suggested by the authors that clonal diversity may have been underestimated. Conclusions about previously exposed vaccinees are limited because only six or seven AZD1222 recipients were SARS-CoV-2 seropositive at baseline. After two AZD1222 doses, spike-specific TCR breadth and depth were significantly higher than at day 0 and than in MenACWY recipients.

The time point label for this specimen denotes: baseline before first vaccination. The vaccinee samples were drawn from two UK trials, COV001 and COV002, one of which was a single-blind randomized controlled phase 2/3 trial testing AZD1222 (ChAdOx1 nCoV-19) in healthy adults. For TCRbeta chain sequencing, PBMC samples from trial participants were taken at day 0 and at day 28 after the second dose. The V and J segments used are TRBV5-1 and TRBJ1-3; the D gene identity is not certain. The source of this sequence is an adult in good health. The sample was peripheral blood, taken on day 0 of AZD1222 vaccination. The nucleotides are TGCGCCAGCAGCTTGGGGCAGCTCGGAAACACCATATATTTT. Protein translation: CASSLGQLGNTIYF. Full variable domain (CDR3 extended with the reference TRBV5-1 and TRBJ1-3 proteins): KAGVTQTPRYLIKTRGQQVTLSCSPISGHRSVSWYQQTPGQGLQFLFEYFSETQRNKGNFPGRFSGRQFSNSRSEMNVSTLELGDSALYLCASSLGQLGNTIYFGEGSWLTVV.